This is a list of T cell receptor beta chains from one sample in a study of naive and memory T cell subsets. TCRdb redid the calling of the UMI-ligation and nested PCR reads with MiXCR, one entry per CDR3 protein. The sample holds roughly 130,000 distinct CDR3 sequences, 36% seen once. Sequenced input: central memory CD4+ T cells from blood. The receptors stem from a human donor in good health. CDR3s include the opening cysteine and the closing phenylalanine or tryptophan. Fields, in order: J gene, V gene, clone size, D gene, CDR3 protein, CDR3 DNA. A D gene is named only where the DNA matches it firmly. Size is omitted from some rows. Given values are once, few, many or a class for expanded clones.

TRBJ2-3,TRBV28,many,.,CASSFPSFGGVTDTQYF,TGTGCCAGCAGTTTCCCAAGCTTTGGAGGGGTCACAGATACGCAGTATTTT
TRBJ2-3,TRBV5-1,few,TRBD1,CASSRGPGQRSTDTQYF,TGCGCCAGCAGTCGCGGGCCGGGACAGAGAAGCACAGATACGCAGTATTTT
TRBJ1-1,TRBV28,once,.,CASRHSTEAFF,TGTGCCAGCAGACACTCAACTGAAGCTTTCTTT
TRBJ1-5,TRBV20-1,few,.,CSARVPQRGQPQHF,TGCAGTGCTAGAGTCCCTCAGAGGGGACAGCCCCAGCATTTT
TRBJ2-7,TRBV5-4,.,TRBD1,CASSPRTGTGAIEQYF,TGTGCCAGCAGCCCGCGTACCGGGACAGGGGCCATCGAGCAGTACTTC
TRBJ2-7,TRBV7-3,.,.,CASSLRTLVGVVSGAPYEQYF,TGTGCCAGCAGCTTAAGGACCCTGGTAGGGGTCGTTTCAGGAGCCCCCTACGAGCAGTACTTC
TRBJ2-3,TRBV10-3,.,.,CAISESASTDTQYF,TGTGCCATCAGTGAGTCGGCTTCGACAGATACGCAGTATTTT
TRBJ2-7,TRBV6-2/TRBV6-3,.,TRBD1,CASILGQGPPWEQYF,TGTGCCAGCATCCTAGGACAGGGGCCCCCTTGGGAGCAGTACTTC
TRBJ1-1,TRBV2,.,TRBD1,CASSGDSTEAFF,TGTGCCAGCAGCGGGGACAGCACTGAAGCTTTCTTT
TRBJ1-6,TRBV4-3,few,.,CASSLERVNSPLHF,TGCGCCAGCAGCTTGGAGAGGGTTAATTCACCCCTCCACTTT
TRBJ2-3,TRBV28,.,TRBD1,CASSTRDRGSDTQYF,TGTGCCAGCAGTACCCGGGACAGGGGGTCGGATACGCAGTATTTT
TRBJ2-2,TRBV20-1,.,TRBD2,CSARVLAGGTGELFF,TGCAGTGCTAGAGTACTAGCGGGAGGGACCGGGGAGCTGTTTTTT
TRBJ1-1,TRBV6-2/TRBV6-3,.,.,CASSPPGGGTEAFF,TGTGCCAGCAGCCCACCAGGCGGGGGGACTGAAGCTTTCTTT
TRBJ2-1,TRBV29-1,few,.,CSARGTNEQFF,TGCAGCGCTCGGGGCACCAATGAGCAGTTCTTC
TRBJ2-7,TRBV5-1,.,TRBD1,CASSQQGTGGFYEQYF,TGCGCCAGCAGCCAGCAAGGGACAGGGGGTTTCTACGAGCAGTACTTC
TRBJ1-1,TRBV29-1,few,.,CSVGVNTEAFF,TGCAGCGTTGGGGTGAACACTGAAGCTTTCTTT
TRBJ2-3,TRBV5-1,.,TRBD1,CASSLDGTGTDTQYF,TGCGCCAGCAGCTTGGATGGGACAGGCACAGATACGCAGTATTTT
TRBJ2-5,TRBV4-1,.,.,CASSQGNLETQYF,TGCGCCAGCAGCCAGGGGAATCTAGAGACCCAGTACTTC
TRBJ1-2,TRBV6-5,once,.,CASTRFYQLRPNYGYTF,TGTGCCAGCACCCGCTTCTACCAGCTCCGACCTAACTATGGCTACACCTTC
TRBJ2-2,TRBV9,once,.,CASSVGGGKQDGELFF,TGTGCCAGCAGCGTAGGCGGCGGGAAACAGGACGGGGAGCTGTTTTTT
TRBJ2-1,TRBV7-8,few,.,CASSLGRAYNEQFF,TGTGCCAGCAGCTTAGGCCGGGCCTACAATGAGCAGTTCTTC
TRBJ2-5,TRBV14,.,.,CASSRWSQKSRETQYF,TGTGCCAGCAGTCGGTGGAGCCAAAAGAGTCGAGAGACCCAGTACTTC
TRBJ2-1,TRBV20-1,few,TRBD2,CSAKTTSGRQNEQFF,TGCAGTGCGAAGACGACTAGCGGGAGACAGAATGAGCAGTTCTTC
TRBJ1-6,TRBV20-1,many,.,CSASPSRNSPLHF,TGCAGTGCTTCTCCATCTCGTAATTCACCCCTCCACTTT
TRBJ2-2,TRBV24-1,few,.,CATTGYGELFF,TGTGCCACCACAGGTTACGGGGAGCTGTTTTTT
TRBJ1-1,TRBV4-3,few,.,CASSRHMGTGGTEAFF,TGCGCCAGCAGCCGGCACATGGGGACCGGGGGCACTGAAGCTTTCTTT
TRBJ2-1,TRBV12-3/TRBV12-4,.,TRBD2,CASSSGLAVSNEQFF,TGTGCCAGCAGTTCCGGACTAGCGGTTAGCAATGAGCAGTTCTTC
TRBJ1-1,TRBV13,many,.,CASGKNTEAFF,TGTGCCAGCGGGAAAAACACTGAAGCTTTCTTT
TRBJ2-7,TRBV10-3,.,.,CAISPSNYEQYF,TGTGCCATCAGTCCCTCCAACTACGAGCAGTACTTC
TRBJ2-1,TRBV29-1,.,.,CSVEVIQGNEQFF,TGCAGCGTTGAAGTTATTCAGGGCAATGAGCAGTTCTTC
TRBJ1-1,TRBV3-1,once,TRBD1,CASSLRTGGLTEAFF,TGTGCCAGCAGCCTACGCACAGGGGGGTTAACTGAAGCTTTCTTT
TRBJ2-1,TRBV20-1,.,.,CSAGDRGMGNEQFF,TGCAGTGCTGGGGACCGAGGGATGGGGAATGAGCAGTTCTTC
TRBJ1-1,TRBV14,few,.,CASSQGGHTEAFF,TGTGCCAGCAGCCAGGGAGGGCACACTGAAGCTTTCTTT
TRBJ2-1,TRBV2,.,.,CASTSDLGAGQFF,TGTGCCAGCACTTCCGACTTGGGAGCGGGGCAGTTCTTC
TRBJ2-7,TRBV5-1,once,.,CASSLKRDSSYEQYF,TGCGCCAGCAGCTTGAAGCGGGACAGCAGCTACGAGCAGTACTTC
TRBJ2-4,TRBV7-6,.,TRBD1,CASSGGTGEAKNIQYF,TGTGCCAGCAGCGGAGGGACAGGGGAAGCCAAAAACATTCAGTACTTC
TRBJ2-4,TRBV20-1,.,.,CSASLGKNIQYF,TGCAGTGCTAGCCTAGGGAAAAACATTCAGTACTTC
TRBJ1-5,TRBV6-5,.,.,CASRTAGQPQHF,TGTGCCAGCAGGACCGCCGGCCAGCCCCAGCATTTT
TRBJ2-6,TRBV18,few,TRBD1,CASSQRTGSSGANVLTF,TGTGCCAGCTCCCAACGGACAGGGAGCTCTGGGGCCAACGTCCTGACTTTC
TRBJ1-5,TRBV20-1,.,TRBD1,CSARRGQGDQPQHF,TGCAGTGCTAGGAGGGGGCAGGGCGATCAGCCCCAGCATTTT
TRBJ2-3,TRBV7-3,.,.,CASSLAGAGTDTQYF,TGTGCCAGCAGCTTAGCAGGGGCGGGCACAGATACGCAGTATTTT
TRBJ2-7,TRBV19,.,.,CASRPEVGAPYEQYF,TGTGCCAGCCGACCCGAGGTGGGTGCCCCCTACGAGCAGTACTTC
TRBJ1-5,TRBV28,.,.,CASSAPYNQPQHF,TGTGCCAGCAGTGCCCCATATAATCAGCCCCAGCATTTT
TRBJ1-2,TRBV19,.,.,CASTPAGRSYGYTF,TGTGCCAGTACCCCGGCGGGACGGAGCTATGGCTACACCTTC
TRBJ2-2,TRBV6-6,few,.,CASSSPGWTGELFF,TGTGCCAGCAGTTCCCCAGGGTGGACCGGGGAGCTGTTTTTT
TRBJ2-1,TRBV18,.,TRBD2,CASRPTSGSRDEQFF,TGTGCCAGCCGTCCGACTAGCGGGAGTAGGGATGAGCAGTTCTTC
TRBJ2-3,TRBV5-1,.,.,CASRGGGSGGASTDTQYF,TGCGCCAGCAGAGGGGGCGGGAGTGGAGGAGCTAGCACAGATACGCAGTATTTT
TRBJ2-1,TRBV28,few,.,CASTPAGSGSTNEQFF,TGTGCCAGCACACCAGCCGGCAGCGGGTCTACCAATGAGCAGTTCTTC
TRBJ1-1,TRBV7-7,.,.,CASSPSPGVQAFF,TGTGCCAGCAGCCCCAGCCCAGGGGTACAAGCTTTCTTT
TRBJ2-1,TRBV7-8,.,.,CASSFVRLSSYNEQFF,TGTGCCAGCAGCTTCGTCAGGTTGAGCTCCTACAATGAGCAGTTCTTC
TRBJ2-3,TRBV5-1,many,TRBD2,CASSLEAGAFNTQYF,TGCGCCAGCAGCTTGGAAGCGGGAGCATTTAATACGCAGTATTTT
TRBJ2-5,TRBV11-2,.,.,CASSFRPKDQETQYF,TGTGCCAGCAGCTTTCGACCTAAGGATCAAGAGACCCAGTACTTC
TRBJ1-4,TRBV30,few,.,CAWSSGLANEKLFF,TGTGCCTGGAGTTCAGGCTTGGCTAATGAAAAACTGTTTTTT
TRBJ1-1,TRBV6-5,.,.,CASSYSSGSDTEAFF,TGTGCCAGCAGTTACTCGAGCGGCAGCGACACTGAAGCTTTCTTT
TRBJ1-5,TRBV2,few,TRBD1,CASSAWTGGNQPQHF,TGTGCCAGCAGTGCGTGGACAGGGGGTAATCAGCCCCAGCATTTT
TRBJ2-3,TRBV6-2/TRBV6-3,.,TRBD2,CASTRWTSGTDTQYF,TGTGCCAGCACCAGGTGGACTAGCGGGACAGATACGCAGTATTTT
TRBJ1-3,TRBV6-1,once,TRBD1,CASSPSDRAGNTIYF,TGTGCCAGCAGCCCTTCGGACAGGGCCGGAAACACCATATATTTT
TRBJ2-1,TRBV28,few,.,CASSFLSGVNNEQFF,TGTGCCAGCAGTTTCCTCTCGGGGGTTAACAATGAGCAGTTCTTC
TRBJ2-7,TRBV6-6,few,.,CASSTAFSEQYF,TGTGCCAGCAGCACCGCCTTCTCCGAGCAGTACTTC